These 11 T cell receptor beta chains came from one sample sequenced in a study of blood T cell repertoires in COVID-19. The protocol was immunoSEQ multiplex PCR, while the TCRdb copy is restricted to in-frame clones and leaves out a portion. The sample carries about 160,000 clones, 80% recorded once. Sample: PBMCs or T cells enriched from blood (not recorded which). These TCRs come from a woman aged 55-69 years who had recovered from COVID-19.

The CDR3 reads CASSLQIQETQYF. CDR3 DNA: TGTGCCAGCAGCTTGCAGATACAAGAGACCCAGTACTTC. This chain joins TRBV5-4 and TRBJ2-5, with D hard to call. This CDR3 contains 13 residues. Trimming cost V 1 base and J 2 bases, with 6 bases left between them. Germline V gene data show CDR1 as SGHNT and CDR2 as YYREEE (reference sequence).

The V and J genes are TRBV14 and TRBJ1-2, with D possibly TRBD1 on 6 matching bases. The CDR3 is 16 residues long. Trimming pared 3 bases from V and 5 bases from J, leaving 19 bases between. Germline V CDR1 and CDR2: SGHDN, FVKESK. CDR3 nucleotides: TGTGCCAGCAGCCACCTCCGGGACAATCAGCGGTATGGCTACACCTTC. This encodes CASSHLRDNQRYGYTF.

The V call is TRBV7-2, the J call TRBJ1-2; TRBD1 is a possible D gene (6 bases). The length of the CDR3 is 14 residues. Trimming cost V 1 base and J 4 bases, with 10 bases left between them. The V gene's germline CDR1 is SGHTA and CDR2 FQGNSA. The CDR3 reads CASSLGQGSYGYTF. DNA of the CDR3: TGTGCCAGCAGCTTAGGTCAGGGGAGCTATGGCTACACCTTC. The full variable domain, its missing parts supplied by reference TRBV7-2 and TRBJ1-2, is GAGVSQSPSNKVTEKGKDVELRCDPISGHTALYWYRQSLGQGLEFLIYFQGNSAPDKSGLPSDRFSAERTGGSVSTLTIQRTQQEDSAVYLCASSLGQGSYGYTFGSGTRLTVV.

This clone appeared a single time. CDR3 amino acids: CASSFQLTSGAYNEQFF. In DNA form, the CDR3 reads TGTGCCAGCAGTTTTCAGTTGACTAGCGGGGCTTACAATGAGCAGTTCTTC. The chain recombines TRBV27 with TRBJ2-1; TRBD2 matches at 11 bases. With 3 bases clipped from V and 4 bases from J, the junction kept 8 bases outside the gene matches. The CDR3 covers 17 residues. Per the germline V gene, CDR1 is MNHEY and CDR2 is SMNVEV (reference sequence).

The chain is built from TRBV7-2 and TRBJ1-2, with 8 bases identical to TRBD1. Germline CDR1 is SGHTA and CDR2 is FQGNSA. Losses at the gene ends were 3 bases for V and 4 bases for J; bases not matched to a gene: 4. The CDR3 sequence is 14 residues long. The CDR3 sequence: CASSFGDRGYGYTF. The CDR3 coding sequence is TGTGCCAGCAGCTTTGGCGACAGGGGCTATGGCTACACCTTC.

The J gene is TRBJ1-3, the V gene TRBV7-9; no clear D gene. The CDR3 is 14 amino acids. Per germline, CDR1 SEHNR and CDR2 FQNEAQ (reference sequence). Deletions cut 3 bases from V and 4 bases from J, with 10 bases between. This chain's CDR3 is CASSLSSRGNTIYF. DNA of the CDR3: TGTGCCAGCAGCTTGTCCAGCAGGGGAAACACCATATATTTT. Together with reference TRBV7-9 and TRBJ1-3, the CDR3 gives the full variable domain: DTGVSQNPRHKITKRGQNVTFRCDPISEHNRLYWYRQTLGQGPEFLTYFQNEAQLEKSRLLSDRFSAERPKGSFSTLEIQRTEQGDSAMYLCASSLSSRGNTIYFGEGSWLTVV.

CDR3 in DNA: TGCGCCAGCAGCTTGGGGGGCTGGGACAATGAGCAGTTCTTC. Its translation is CASSLGGWDNEQFF. The chain uses TRBV5-1 and TRBJ2-1; D possibly corresponds to TRBD1 (5 bases). Germline loops: CDR1 SGHRS, CDR2 YFSETQ. This CDR3 comprises 14 residues. Trimming removed 0 bases at V and 5 bases at J, with 9 bases between.

This clone has only a few counts. The chain combines TRBV6-5 with TRBJ1-4; a possible D gene is TRBD1 (5 bases). Germline V gives CDR1 MNHEY, CDR2 SVGAGI. CDR3 length: 15 residues. V gave up 5 bases and J gave up 7 bases, with 17 bases separating them. The CDR3 region has the DNA TGTGCCAGCAGTCCTCCGGGATCCGGGGGTGAAAAACTGTTTTTT. This codes for CASSPPGSGGEKLFF.

The chain uses TRBV19 and TRBJ2-5; 12 nucleotides agree with TRBD2. V gave up 5 bases and J gave up 1 base; unmatched junction bases: 5. Per the germline V gene, CDR1 is LNHDA and CDR2 is SQIVND (reference sequence). This CDR3 region has 16 residues. The CDR3 spells CASSLLAGGLQETQYF. The DNA of the CDR3 is TGTGCCAGTAGTTTACTAGCGGGGGGCCTCCAAGAGACCCAGTACTTC.

This chain connects TRBV30 to TRBJ2-1; 11 nucleotides align to TRBD2. Germline CDR1 and CDR2: GTSNPN and SVGIG (reference sequence). The V gene end was trimmed by 5 bases and the J gene end by 4 bases; junction bases not matched to a gene: 1. This CDR3 spans 13 amino acids. CDR3: CAWGTSGYNEQFF. The CDR3 DNA is TGTGCCTGGGGGACTAGCGGTTACAATGAGCAGTTCTTC.

Regarding this clone: In the same sample, other DNA sequences code for this CDR3. This chain uses TRBV9 with TRBJ1-1; D might be TRBD1 (5 bases). Per germline, CDR1 SGDLS and CDR2 YYNGEE. This CDR3 is built from 13 residues. V was clipped by 0 bases and J by 4 bases, with 7 bases between them. The CDR3: CASSVEQGTEAFF. The CDR3 DNA is TGTGCCAGCAGCGTAGAGCAGGGCACTGAAGCTTTCTTT. Combining the CDR3 with reference TRBV9 and TRBJ1-1 gives the whole variable domain DSGVTQTPKHLITATGQRVTLRCSPRSGDLSVYWYQQSLDQGLQFLIQYYNGEERAKGNILERFSAQQFPDLHSELNLSSLELGDSALYFCASSVEQGTEAFFGQGTRLTVV.